This TCR beta chain derives from a study of T cell responses to AZD1222 COVID-19 vaccine. The CDR3 covers 15 residues. CDR1 is SGHAT, CDR2 FQNNGV, per germline. Deletions cut 4 bases from V and 0 bases from J, with 9 bases between. Study observations and caveats: In all cases, repertoires were sampled only after the peak T cell response.

Sequencing was performed with immunoSEQ multiplex PCR; in TCRdb, only in-frame clones are kept and a portion is missing. The sample contains approximately 150,000 clones, roughly 93% of which appear only once. Details on this clone: Antigen unknown.

The receptor was derived from an adult who received the AZD1222 COVID-19 vaccine. The source material was peripheral blood, sampled 28 days after the second AZD1222 dose. The chain joins TRBV11-2 to TRBJ1-4; the D gene is possibly TRBD1 (5 bases). The DNA of the CDR3 is TGTGCCAGCAGCTCCGGGACCGCAACTAATGAAAAACTGTTTTTT. The encoded protein is CASSSGTATNEKLFF.